One and the same sample provided the 8 T cell receptor beta chains below, sequenced in a study of blood T cell repertoires in COVID-19. Data came from immunoSEQ multiplex PCR; TCRdb stores just in-frame clones and leaves some out. The sample has 200,000 to 250,000 clones, roughly 80% seen once. The material sequenced was peripheral blood. The receptors derive from an elderly woman with COVID-19, enrolled during active disease.

A note on this clone: The sample has other DNA sequences that encode this CDR3 too. The chain links TRBV7-8 to TRBJ1-1, with TRBD1 as a possible D gene (5 bases). The germline gives CDR1 SGHVS, CDR2 FQNEAQ. V was pared by 1 base and J by 5 bases, with 11 bases between. This CDR3 comprises 14 residues. For the CDR3, the DNA is TGTGCCAGCAGCTTAGTGGGCGGGGGGACTGAAGCTTTCTTT. This gives the protein CASSLVGGGTEAFF.

J is TRBJ1-5 and V is TRBV19; 8 positions agree with TRBD1. The CDR3 is 13 residues long. V shed 6 bases, J shed 8 bases, and the junction held 6 bases outside the gene matches. Germline CDR1 LNHDA, CDR2 SQIVND (reference sequence). CDR3 sequence reads: CASSWTGSKPQHF. DNA of the CDR3: TGTGCCAGTAGCTGGACAGGGAGTAAGCCCCAGCATTTT.

The chain recombines TRBV6-5 with TRBJ2-3; a weak D match, TRBD2 (5 bases). V was cut by 4 bases and J by 4 bases, with 12 bases left in between. CDR1 and CDR2 from the germline V gene are MNHEY and SVGAGI. The CDR3 runs to 14 residues. The CDR3 DNA follows: TGTGCCAGCAGTTGGCTAGCCAGATCAGATACGCAGTATTTT. This encodes CASSWLARSDTQYF.

The rearrangement uses TRBV5-1 and TRBJ2-2; TRBD1 matches at 8 bases. Germline CDR1 and CDR2: SGHRS and YFSETQ. The CDR3 contains 14 residues. After removal of 6 bases from V and 4 bases from J, the junction contained 5 bases not matched to a gene. The CDR3 DNA sequence: TGCGCCAGCACCGGACAGGGTAGCACCGGGGAGCTGTTTTTT. This gives the protein CASTGQGSTGELFF.

This sequence joins TRBV5-1 and TRBJ1-6; D possibly corresponds to TRBD1 (5 bases). Trimming cost V 2 bases and J 0 bases, with 6 bases left between them. Germline V gene sequence: CDR1 SGHRS, CDR2 YFSETQ. The CDR3 is 15 residues long. In DNA, the CDR3 is TGCGCCAGCAGCTTCCAGGGCTCCTATAATTCACCCCTCCACTTT. Translation: CASSFQGSYNSPLHF.

V usage is TRBV19 and J usage is TRBJ1-1; D is ambiguous. The V end lost 5 bases, the J end lost 0 bases, and 13 bases lay between the germline ends. Germline CDR1 LNHDA, CDR2 SQIVND (reference sequence). The CDR3 contains 15 residues. The CDR3 nucleotides read TGTGCCAGTAGTCCGGGATCCCTAATGAACACTGAAGCTTTCTTT. Its translation is CASSPGSLMNTEAFF. Looking up the rest from reference TRBV19 and TRBJ1-1 gives the full variable domain: DGGITQSPKYLFRKEGQNVTLSCEQNLNHDAMYWYRQDPGQGLRLIYYSQIVNDFQKGDIAEGYSVSREKKESFPLTVTSAQKNPTAFYLCASSPGSLMNTEAFFGQGTRLTVV.

The chain uses TRBV18 and TRBJ1-1; no definite D call. Germline CDR1 is KGHSH and CDR2 is LQKENI. Trimming removed 3 bases from V and 6 bases from J, with 11 bases in between. There are 13 residues in the CDR3. The CDR3 protein is CASSPLGEAEAFF. CDR3 nucleotide sequence: TGTGCCAGCTCACCGCTGGGAGAGGCTGAAGCTTTCTTT. Using reference TRBV18 and TRBJ1-1 for the parts outside the CDR3, the full variable domain is NAGVMQNPRHLVRRRGQEARLRCSPMKGHSHVYWYRQLPEEGLKFMVYLQKENIIDESGMPKERFSAEFPKEGPSILRIQQVVRGDSAAYFCASSPLGEAEAFFGQGTRLTVV.

V is TRBV2 and J is TRBJ1-1; D remains ambiguous. V lost 2 bases to trimming and J lost 3 bases, with 13 bases between them. From germline, CDR1 is SNHLY and CDR2 FYNNEI. The CDR3 has 15 amino acids. This chain's CDR3 is CASSEIRVMDTEAFF. In DNA, the CDR3 is TGTGCCAGCAGTGAAATTAGAGTAATGGACACTGAAGCTTTCTTT. Full variable domain (outside the CDR3, taken from reference TRBV2 and TRBJ1-1): EPEVTQTPSHQVTQMGQEVILRCVPISNHLYFYWYRQILGQKVEFLVSFYNNEISEKSEIFDDQFSVERPDGSNFTLKIRSTKLEDSAMYFCASSEIRVMDTEAFFGQGTRLTVV.